Following are 24 T cell receptor beta chains from one sample sequenced in a study of CD8 T cells in Susac syndrome. It was with random hexamers that about 0.45 to 1 ug RNA was reverse transcribed. Via MiXCR, TCRdb re-called the immunoSEQ multiplex PCR reads, giving one row per CDR3 protein. This table holds fewer than 35,000 distinct CDR3 sequences, about 95% found once. Input material: CD8+ T cells from PBMCs. The receptors here all came from a human donor in good health.

The chain carries TRBV9 and TRBJ2-7, with a weak D call TRBD2 (7 bases). Trimming took off 4 bases at V and 6 bases at J, with 14 bases between the two ends. The CDR3 contains 13 residues. Per the germline V gene, CDR1 is SGDLS and CDR2 is YYNGEE. CDR3 nucleotide sequence: TGTGCCAGCAGCCCTAGGGGGGGGACCGAGCAGTACTTC. The encoded protein is CASSPRGGTEQYF. The full variable domain, completed using reference TRBV9 and TRBJ2-7, is DSGVTQTPKHLITATGQRVTLRCSPRSGDLSVYWYQQSLDQGLQFLIQYYNGEERAKGNILERFSAQQFPDLHSELNLSSLELGDSALYFCASSPRGGTEQYFGPGTRLTVT.

The V gene is TRBV7-2, the J gene TRBJ2-1; 9 nucleotides align to TRBD2. Trimming at V came to 6 bases and at J to 7 bases, leaving 16 bases not matched to a gene. The CDR3 runs to 17 residues. Germline loops: CDR1 SGHTA, CDR2 FQGNSA. The CDR3 sequence: CASSPDLAGALLNEQFF. The CDR3 DNA is TGTGCCAGCAGTCCTGATTTAGCGGGGGCCCTTCTGAATGAGCAGTTCTTC.

This chain uses TRBV24-1 with TRBJ2-3, with 10 positions matching TRBD2. The V segment lost 3 bases and the J segment 6 bases; nucleotides outside the gene matches: 8. The CDR3 consists of 16 residues. Per the germline V gene, CDR1 is KGHDR and CDR2 is SFDVKD. CDR3 coding DNA: TGTGCCACCAGTGATAGCAAGCGGGGGGGCGGGGATACGCAGTATTTT. It translates to CATSDSKRGGGDTQYF.

J is TRBJ1-2 and V is TRBV20-1; 9 nucleotides agree with TRBD1. The CDR3 sequence is 13 residues long. Losses at the gene ends were 6 bases for V and 7 bases for J; bases not matched to a gene: 9. Germline CDR1 and CDR2: DFQATT and SNEGSKA (reference sequence). CDR3 sequence reads: CSATHGQGFGYTF. The CDR3 bases are TGCAGTGCGACCCACGGACAGGGGTTTGGCTACACCTTC.

This rearrangement joins TRBV27 to TRBJ1-1; D is uncertain. This CDR3 is 14 amino acids long. The V end was cut by 0 bases, the J end by 5 bases, with 10 bases between. Germline V gene lookup returns CDR1 MNHEY and CDR2 SMNVEV (reference sequence). The CDR3, as DNA: TGTGCCAGCAGTTTATCCCGGGGTGTGACTGAAGCTTTCTTT. It yields the protein CASSLSRGVTEAFF.

The rearrangement links TRBV29-1 to TRBJ2-7; D remains unclear. CDR3 size: 11 residues. Trimming stripped 4 bases from V and 2 bases from J, with 6 bases between. Germline V gives CDR1 SQVTM, CDR2 ANQGSEA. In DNA, the CDR3 is TGCAGCGTTGGAGGCCCCTACGAGCAGTACTTC. This translates into CSVGGPYEQYF.

The chain joins TRBV20-1 to TRBJ2-1, with 7 bases matching TRBD1. CDR1 is DFQATT and CDR2 is SNEGSKA in the germline V gene (reference sequence). Trimming took 5 bases from V and 2 from J; bases not matched to a gene: 6. The CDR3 consists of 14 residues. Here the CDR3 reads CSAPGQRTYNEQFF. In DNA, the CDR3 is TGCAGTGCTCCGGGACAGCGCACCTACAATGAGCAGTTCTTC.

The chain joins TRBV20-1 to TRBJ2-7; TRBD1 agrees at 8 bases. Trimming took 6 bases from V and 1 from J; bases not matched to a gene: 11. From germline, CDR1 is DFQATT and CDR2 SNEGSKA (reference sequence). This CDR3 has 15 residues. The chain's CDR3 is CSANSGTGQSYEQYF. DNA for the CDR3: TGCAGTGCAAACTCCGGGACAGGTCAATCCTACGAGCAGTACTTC.

This clonotype was seen once. The chain couples TRBV7-9 to TRBJ2-7; D possibly corresponds to TRBD1 (5 bases). CDR1 SEHNR and CDR2 FQNEAQ come from the germline V gene (reference sequence). Trimming pared 6 bases from V and 2 bases from J, leaving 17 bases between. This CDR3 spans 15 amino acids. CDR3 coding DNA: TGTGCCAGCAGTCAACCAACAGGACGGACCTACGAGCAGTACTTC. This translates into CASSQPTGRTYEQYF.

The genes are TRBV7-2 and TRBJ2-5; no clear D. The CDR3 has 12 amino acids. In germline, CDR1 is SGHTA, CDR2 FQGNSA. Trimming cost V 4 bases and J 4 bases, with 7 bases left between them. CDR3 sequence: CASSYLGETQYF. The CDR3 DNA reads TGTGCCAGCAGCTACCTAGGAGAGACCCAGTACTTC.

CDR3 nucleotide sequence: TGTGCCAGCAGCCCCCGGACAGCTTGGTCCTACGAGCAGTACTTC. It specifies CASSPRTAWSYEQYF. The gene calls are TRBV7-9 and TRBJ2-7, with D possibly matching TRBD1 (6 bases). Trimming cost V 5 bases and J 1 base, with 15 bases left between them. The V gene's germline CDR1 is SEHNR and CDR2 FQNEAQ (reference sequence). The CDR3 totals 15 residues.

The genes are TRBV9 and TRBJ2-2, with unresolved D. CDR1 and CDR2 (germline): SGDLS, YYNGEE. The CDR3 is made up of 15 amino acids. V dropped 1 base and J dropped 0 bases, with 7 bases sitting between them. The CDR3 DNA sequence: TGTGCCAGCAGCGTATGGATTTCGAACACCGGGGAGCTGTTTTTT. Protein product: CASSVWISNTGELFF.

CDR3 in amino acids: CSVEALTQPAEAFF. The CDR3 DNA is TGCAGCGTTGAAGCCCTGACCCAACCTGCCGAAGCTTTCTTT. The rearrangement uses TRBV29-1 and TRBJ1-1; the D is unclear. With 1 base removed from V and 8 bases from J, the gap between germline ends came to 17 bases. The CDR3 extends over 14 amino acids. Germline values: CDR1 SQVTM, CDR2 ANQGSEA.

This chain joins TRBV21-1 and TRBJ1-1. TRBV21-1 has pseudogene status. This CDR3 is 13 amino acids long. In DNA form, the CDR3 reads TGTGCCAGCAGCAAACGAGTGCGGGGGGGAACTTTCTTT. Translating gives CASSKRVRGGTFF.

The chain has TRBV6-2 or TRBV6-3 and TRBJ1-1; D is unclear. Per the germline V gene, CDR1 is MNHEY and CDR2 is SVGEGT. The CDR3 has 12 residues. V shed 0 bases and J shed 8 bases, with 7 bases lying between them. The CDR3 coding sequence is TGTGCCAGCAGTTACTCGTACCCCGAAGCTTTCTTT. It translates to CASSYSYPEAFF.

The gene calls are TRBV10-3 and TRBJ1-4, with D hard to call. Per germline, CDR1 ENHRY and CDR2 SYGVKD. V shed 11 bases and J shed 8 bases, with 18 bases lying between them. This CDR3 is built from 13 residues. The CDR3 DNA sequence: TGTGCCGTCGGACCATTAAAAGGGGAAAAACTGTTTTTT. Translation: CAVGPLKGEKLFF.

Points on this clonotype: The final CDR3 position lacks the conserved phenylalanine or tryptophan, pointing to a likely read error. The chain carries TRBV5-4 and TRBJ2-1; 7 bases are a match to TRBD1. Germline CDR1 SGHNT, CDR2 YYREEE (reference sequence). The junction had 5 bases not matched to a gene; V was cut back by 3 bases and J by 8 bases. This CDR3 region has 13 residues. The CDR3 spells CASSSGGGDEQFL. For the CDR3, the DNA is TGTGCCAGCAGCTCAGGGGGTGGCGATGAGCAGTTCCTC.

This chain links TRBV18 with TRBJ2-2; D possibly matches TRBD1 or TRBD2 (5 bases each). V dropped 5 bases and J dropped 3 bases, with 10 bases sitting between them. The CDR3 is made up of 14 amino acids. Germline V CDR1 and CDR2: KGHSH, LQKENI. This CDR3 is CASSAGTYTGELFF. The CDR3 DNA is TGTGCCAGCTCAGCCGGGACCTACACCGGGGAGCTGTTTTTT.

The chain links TRBV5-1 to TRBJ2-1; 14 bases are shared with TRBD2. V lost 4 bases and J lost 5; bases outside the gene matches: 8. Per germline, CDR1 SGHRS and CDR2 YFSETQ. CDR3 size: 17 residues. CDR3 in amino acids: CASSRTSGGIRDNEQFF. In DNA form, the CDR3 reads TGCGCCAGCAGCCGGACTAGCGGGGGGATTCGGGACAATGAGCAGTTCTTC.

V and J are TRBV5-4 and TRBJ2-7, with 14 nucleotides matching TRBD2. Trimming removed 4 bases from V and 0 bases from J; junction bases left unmatched: 6. In germline, CDR1 is SGHNT, CDR2 YYREEE (reference sequence). The CDR3 is 17 residues long. This chain's CDR3 is CASSPRLAGGISYEQYF. The CDR3, as DNA: TGTGCCAGCAGCCCCCGACTAGCGGGGGGGATCTCCTACGAGCAGTACTTC. Filled out from reference TRBV5-4 and TRBJ2-7, the complete variable domain reads ETGVTQSPTHLIKTRGQQVTLRCSSQSGHNTVSWYQQALGQGPQFIFQYYREEENGRGNFPPRFSGLQFPNYSSELNVNALELDDSALYLCASSPRLAGGISYEQYFGPGTRLTVT.

The J gene is TRBJ1-1, the V gene TRBV5-6, with 12 bases aligning to TRBD1. This CDR3 has 15 residues. V was clipped by 4 bases and J by 3 bases; unmatched bases: 4. Germline CDR1 and CDR2: SGHDT and YYEEEE. CDR3 amino acids: CASSAGQGAYTEAFF. In DNA, the CDR3 is TGTGCCAGCAGCGCGGGACAGGGGGCCTACACTGAAGCTTTCTTT.

V is TRBV25-1 and J is TRBJ2-5; 9 bases fit TRBD1. This CDR3 comprises 14 residues. After removal of 4 bases from V and 4 bases from J, the junction contained 4 bases not matched to a gene. Germline assignment: CDR1 MGHDK and CDR2 SYGVNS. CDR3 sequence: CASSATGGIETQYF. For the CDR3, the DNA is TGTGCCAGCAGTGCTACAGGGGGCATAGAGACCCAGTACTTC.

This clonotype was seen only once. The gene calls are TRBV9 and TRBJ1-2; D may be TRBD1 (6 bases). In germline, CDR1 is SGDLS, CDR2 YYNGEE. Trimming pared 0 bases from V and 6 bases from J, leaving 12 bases between. The CDR3 consists of 14 residues. CDR3 sequence: CASSVDRAWNGYTF. Written as DNA, the CDR3 is TGTGCCAGCAGCGTAGACAGGGCGTGGAATGGCTACACCTTC.

This clonotype appeared once. The chain has TRBV19 and TRBJ1-3, with D maybe TRBD1 (6 bases). The CDR3 sequence is 16 residues long. Germline V gene sequence: CDR1 LNHDA, CDR2 SQIVND (reference sequence). Deletions cut 7 bases from V and 0 bases from J, with 16 bases between. CDR3 amino acids: CASTVGQGISGNTIYF. Written as DNA, the CDR3 is TGTGCCAGTACGGTGGGTCAGGGGATCTCTGGAAACACCATATATTTT.